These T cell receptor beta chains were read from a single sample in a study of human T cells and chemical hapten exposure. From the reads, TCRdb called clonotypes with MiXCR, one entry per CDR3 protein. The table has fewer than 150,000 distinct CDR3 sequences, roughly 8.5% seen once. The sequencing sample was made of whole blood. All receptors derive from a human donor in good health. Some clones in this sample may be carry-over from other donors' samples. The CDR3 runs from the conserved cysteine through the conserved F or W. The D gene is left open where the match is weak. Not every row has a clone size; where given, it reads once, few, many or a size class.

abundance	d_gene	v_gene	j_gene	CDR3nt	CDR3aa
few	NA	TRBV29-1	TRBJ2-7	TGCAGCCCCTCTTGGGGTAGCTCGTACGAGCAGTACTTC	CSPSWGSSYEQYF
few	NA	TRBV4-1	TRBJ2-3	TGCGCCAGCAGCCAAGGACTACTCTCAGATACGCAGTATTTT	CASSQGLLSDTQYF
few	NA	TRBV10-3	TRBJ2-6	TGTGCCATCAGTGGGCAGCTTGACCTCTCTGGGGCCAACGTCCTGACTTTC	CAISGQLDLSGANVLTF
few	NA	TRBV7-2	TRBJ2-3	TGTGCCAGCAGCTTAGCACTGGGTAAAGATACGCAGTATTTT	CASSLALGKDTQYF
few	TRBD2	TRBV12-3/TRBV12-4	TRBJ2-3	TGTGCCAGCAGAAATAGCGGGGAGGGGGCAGATACGCAGTATTTT	CASRNSGEGADTQYF
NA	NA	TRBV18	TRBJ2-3	TGTGCCAGCTCAGGAAGCACAGATACGCAGTATTTT	CASSGSTDTQYF
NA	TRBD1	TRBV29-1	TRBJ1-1	TGCAGCGTTGAAGTGGCCCTCACAGGGGGCACTGAAGCTTTCTTT	CSVEVALTGGTEAFF
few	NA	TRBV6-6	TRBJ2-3	TGTGCCAGCAGTTACGGTCGGCCTGATACGCAGTATTTT	CASSYGRPDTQYF
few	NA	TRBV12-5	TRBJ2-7	TGTGCTAGTGGTTTGGTACACTACGAGCAGTACTTC	CASGLVHYEQYF
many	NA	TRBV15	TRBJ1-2	TGTGCCACCAGCAACCGGATTAACTATGGCTACACCTTC	CATSNRINYGYTF
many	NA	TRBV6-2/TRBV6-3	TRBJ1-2	TGTGCCAGCAGTTACGATGGGGAACGGGGCTATGGCTACACCTTC	CASSYDGERGYGYTF
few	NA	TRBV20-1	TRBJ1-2	TGCAGTGCTAGAGAAGACAGGTCCTACACCTTC	CSAREDRSYTF
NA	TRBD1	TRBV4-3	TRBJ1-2	TGCGCCAGCAGCCCGGACAGGGGGCTTGGCTACACCTTC	CASSPDRGLGYTF
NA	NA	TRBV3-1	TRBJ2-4	TGTGCCAGCAGCCTACTAGTTAACGACGAGGACATTCAGTACTTC	CASSLLVNDEDIQYF
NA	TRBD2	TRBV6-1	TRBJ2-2	TGTGCTTCAAGACGCGGGACTAAAGCCGGGGAGCTGTTTTTT	CASRRGTKAGELFF
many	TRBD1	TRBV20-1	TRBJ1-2	TGCAGTGCTCCCGCTCGGGGGGACAGGGTGGGAGGCTACACCTTC	CSAPARGDRVGGYTF
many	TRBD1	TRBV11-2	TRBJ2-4	TGTGCCAGCAGCTTGACAGGGGCGGACATTCAGTACTTC	CASSLTGADIQYF
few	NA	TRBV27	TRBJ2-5	TGTGCCAGCAGTTTAACCAGGTTGCCACGAGAGACCCAGTACTTC	CASSLTRLPRETQYF
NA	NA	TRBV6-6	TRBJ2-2	TGTGCCAGCAGTCCCCGGACAGAACACACCGGGGAGCTGTTTTTT	CASSPRTEHTGELFF
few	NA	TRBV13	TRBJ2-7	TGTGCCAGCAGCTTTGCGCTCTCCTACGAGCAGTACTTC	CASSFALSYEQYF
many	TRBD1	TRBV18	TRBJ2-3	TGTGCCAGCTCACCTGACAGGGGGCGCACAGATACGCAGTATTTT	CASSPDRGRTDTQYF
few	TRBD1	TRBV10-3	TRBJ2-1	TGTGCCATCAGGTTCCGGGACAGTGCGAGCCATGAGCAGTTCTTC	CAIRFRDSASHEQFF
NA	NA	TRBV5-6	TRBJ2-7	TGTGCCAGCAGCCCGGGAATCCACTACGAGCAGTACTTC	CASSPGIHYEQYF
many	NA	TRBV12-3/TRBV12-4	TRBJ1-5	TGTGCCAGCAGTTCAGGCAGGCCATGGCAGCCCCAGCATTTT	CASSSGRPWQPQHF